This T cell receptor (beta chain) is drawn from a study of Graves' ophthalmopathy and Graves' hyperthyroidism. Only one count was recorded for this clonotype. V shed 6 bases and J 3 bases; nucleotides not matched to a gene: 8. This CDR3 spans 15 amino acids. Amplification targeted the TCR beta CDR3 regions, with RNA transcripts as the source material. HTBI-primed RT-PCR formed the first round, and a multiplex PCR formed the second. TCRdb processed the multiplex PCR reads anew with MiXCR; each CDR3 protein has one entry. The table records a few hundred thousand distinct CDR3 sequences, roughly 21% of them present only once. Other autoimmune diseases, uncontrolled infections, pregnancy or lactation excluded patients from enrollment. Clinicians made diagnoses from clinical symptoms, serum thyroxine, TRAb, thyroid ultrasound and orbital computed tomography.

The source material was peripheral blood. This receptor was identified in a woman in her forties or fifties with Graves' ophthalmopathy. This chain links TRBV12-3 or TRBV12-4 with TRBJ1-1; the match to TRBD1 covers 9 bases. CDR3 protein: CASRLGQGGYTEAFF. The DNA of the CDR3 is TGTGCCAGCAGGCTGGGACAGGGTGGTTACACTGAAGCTTTCTTT.